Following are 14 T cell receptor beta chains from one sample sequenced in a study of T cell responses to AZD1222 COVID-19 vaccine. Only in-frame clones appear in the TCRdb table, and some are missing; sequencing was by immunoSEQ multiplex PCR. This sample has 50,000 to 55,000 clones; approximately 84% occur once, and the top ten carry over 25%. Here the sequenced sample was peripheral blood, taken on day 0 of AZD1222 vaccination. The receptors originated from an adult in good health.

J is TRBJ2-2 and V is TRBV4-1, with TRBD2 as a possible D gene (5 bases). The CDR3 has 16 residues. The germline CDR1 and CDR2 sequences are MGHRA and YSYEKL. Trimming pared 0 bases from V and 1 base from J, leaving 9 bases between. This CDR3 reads CASSQDQRRNTGELFF. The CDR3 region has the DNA TGCGCCAGCAGCCAAGATCAGCGGAGGAACACCGGGGAGCTGTTTTTT.

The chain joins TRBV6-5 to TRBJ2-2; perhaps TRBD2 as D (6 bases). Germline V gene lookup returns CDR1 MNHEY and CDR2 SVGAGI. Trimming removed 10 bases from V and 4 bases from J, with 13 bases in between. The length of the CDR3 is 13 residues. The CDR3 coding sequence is TGTGCCACCGGGGCGGGAATCACCGGGGAGCTGTTTTTT. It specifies CATGAGITGELFF.

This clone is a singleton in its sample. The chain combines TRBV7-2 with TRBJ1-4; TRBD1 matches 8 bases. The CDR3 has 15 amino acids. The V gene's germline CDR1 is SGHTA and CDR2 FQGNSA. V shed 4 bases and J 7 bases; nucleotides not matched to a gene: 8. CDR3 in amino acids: CASSSTGVGGEKLFF. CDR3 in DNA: TGTGCCAGCAGCTCGACAGGGGTCGGGGGTGAAAAACTGTTTTTT.

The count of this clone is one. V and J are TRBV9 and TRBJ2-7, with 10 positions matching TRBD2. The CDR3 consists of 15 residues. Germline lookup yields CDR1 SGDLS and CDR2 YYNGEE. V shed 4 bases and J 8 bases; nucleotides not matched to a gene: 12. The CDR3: CASSPTVGTSVKQYF. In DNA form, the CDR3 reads TGTGCCAGCAGCCCAACCGTTGGGACTAGCGTGAAGCAGTACTTC.

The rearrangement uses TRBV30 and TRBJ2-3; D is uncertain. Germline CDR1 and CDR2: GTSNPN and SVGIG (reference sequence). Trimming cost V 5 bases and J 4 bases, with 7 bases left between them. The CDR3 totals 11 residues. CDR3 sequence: CAWDAADTQYF. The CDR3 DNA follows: TGTGCCTGGGACGCGGCAGATACGCAGTATTTT.

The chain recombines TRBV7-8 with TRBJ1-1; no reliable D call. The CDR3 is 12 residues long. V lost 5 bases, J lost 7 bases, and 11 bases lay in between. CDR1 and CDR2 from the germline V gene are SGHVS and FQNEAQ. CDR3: CASSQRMGEAFF. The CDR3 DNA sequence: TGTGCCAGCAGCCAAAGGATGGGTGAAGCTTTCTTT.

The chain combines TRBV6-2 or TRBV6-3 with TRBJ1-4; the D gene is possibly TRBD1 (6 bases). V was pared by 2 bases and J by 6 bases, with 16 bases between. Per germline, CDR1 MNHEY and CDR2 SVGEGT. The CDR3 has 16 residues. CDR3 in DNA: TGTGCCAGCAGTTACGACGAGCAGGGGAGTGATGAAAAACTGTTTTTT. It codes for CASSYDEQGSDEKLFF.

As DNA, the CDR3 is TGTGCCTGGTCCCGGACTAGCGTCACCGGGGAGCTGTTTTTT. Protein: CAWSRTSVTGELFF. J is TRBJ2-2 and V is TRBV30; 9 positions match TRBD2. Germline CDR1 GTSNPN, CDR2 SVGIG (reference sequence). V was clipped by 5 bases and J by 4 bases; unmatched bases: 5. This CDR3 contains 14 residues.

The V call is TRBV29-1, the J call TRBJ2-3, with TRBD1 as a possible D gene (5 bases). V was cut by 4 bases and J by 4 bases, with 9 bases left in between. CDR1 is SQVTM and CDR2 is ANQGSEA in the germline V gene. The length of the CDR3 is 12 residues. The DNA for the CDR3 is TGCAGCGTTGTCGTACAGGCAGATACGCAGTATTTT. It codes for CSVVVQADTQYF.

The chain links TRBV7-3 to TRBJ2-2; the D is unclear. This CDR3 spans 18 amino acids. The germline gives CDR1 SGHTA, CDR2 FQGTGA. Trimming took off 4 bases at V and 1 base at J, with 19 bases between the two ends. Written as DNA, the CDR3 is TGTGCCAGCAGCTCTGTTCCTTTGGAGACACTGAACACCGGGGAGCTGTTTTTT. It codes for CASSSVPLETLNTGELFF.

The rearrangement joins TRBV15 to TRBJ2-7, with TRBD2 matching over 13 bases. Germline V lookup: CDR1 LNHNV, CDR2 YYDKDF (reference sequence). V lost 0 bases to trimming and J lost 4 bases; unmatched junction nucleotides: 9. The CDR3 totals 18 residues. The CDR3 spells CATSRDTLAGGPWYEQYF. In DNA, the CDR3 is TGTGCCACCAGCAGAGATACACTAGCGGGAGGGCCCTGGTACGAGCAGTACTTC.

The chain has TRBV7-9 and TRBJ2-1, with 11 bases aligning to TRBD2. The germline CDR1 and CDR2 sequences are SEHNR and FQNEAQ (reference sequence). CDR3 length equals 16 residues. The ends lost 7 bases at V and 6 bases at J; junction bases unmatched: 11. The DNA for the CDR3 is TGTGCCAGCACCATAGTCACTAGCGGGAGAATCAATGAGCAGTTCTTC. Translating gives CASTIVTSGRINEQFF.

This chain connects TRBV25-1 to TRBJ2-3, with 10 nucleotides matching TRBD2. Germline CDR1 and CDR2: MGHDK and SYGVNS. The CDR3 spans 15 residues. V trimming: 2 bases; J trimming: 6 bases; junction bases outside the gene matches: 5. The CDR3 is CASSEGLAEWDTQYF. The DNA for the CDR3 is TGTGCCAGCAGTGAAGGACTAGCGGAGTGGGATACGCAGTATTTT.

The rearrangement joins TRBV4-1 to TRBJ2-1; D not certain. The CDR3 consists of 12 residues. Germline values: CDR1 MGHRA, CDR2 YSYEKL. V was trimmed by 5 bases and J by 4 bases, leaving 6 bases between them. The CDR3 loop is CASSDRYNEQFF. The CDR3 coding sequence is TGCGCCAGCAGCGACCGGTACAATGAGCAGTTCTTC.